A selection of T cell receptor beta chains follows, all from one sample in a study of blood T cell repertoires in COVID-19. Profiling relied on immunoSEQ multiplex PCR, and the TCRdb table lists in-frame clones only, not all of them. The repertoire holds 250,000 to 350,000 clones, with approximately 90% as singletons. Sequencing used peripheral blood. All receptors derive from a woman in her forties or fifties who had recovered from COVID-19. The CDR3 runs from the conserved cysteine through the conserved F or W. Fields, in order: V gene, CDR3 protein.

v_gene: TRBV27
CDR3aa: CASRYQLGASETQYF

v_gene: TRBV7-9
CDR3aa: CASSLVQSGANVLTF

v_gene: TRBV9
CDR3aa: CASSPGTGGGYTF

v_gene: TRBV5-1
CDR3aa: CASSPGADRVQETQYF

v_gene: TRBV7-2
CDR3aa: CASITSGTVNTEAFF

v_gene: TRBV9
CDR3aa: CASSVTVQTPTTWVGELFF

v_gene: TRBV5-4
CDR3aa: CASSLGGDSGVEQYF

v_gene: TRBV6-6
CDR3aa: CASSYFPGGGDGYTF

v_gene: TRBV15
CDR3aa: CATSRARLGSYEQYF

v_gene: TRBV5-4
CDR3aa: CASSLVGTGAHEQYF

v_gene: TRBV27
CDR3aa: CASSLRADSRPAYGYTF

v_gene: TRBV16
CDR3aa: CASSQFTSGNYNEQFF

v_gene: TRBV5-4
CDR3aa: CASSRGQGASYNEQFF

v_gene: TRBV4-3
CDR3aa: CASSQPGGTGMAFF

v_gene: TRBV19
CDR3aa: CATQGRTSSYNEQFF

v_gene: TRBV27
CDR3aa: CASNQLQGTEAFF

v_gene: TRBV4-3
CDR3aa: CASSLLLGGVHEQYF

v_gene: TRBV6-1
CDR3aa: CASSDAGIAKNIQYF

v_gene: TRBV12-3/TRBV12-4
CDR3aa: CASRVQGTEAFF

v_gene: TRBV20-1
CDR3aa: CSASLGNTEAFF

v_gene: TRBV6-5
CDR3aa: CASSRTGGSKAFF

v_gene: TRBV9
CDR3aa: CASSVGLLVNEKLFF

v_gene: TRBV7-3
CDR3aa: CASSTGLAGADTQYF

v_gene: TRBV6-5
CDR3aa: CASSSLAGWGDEQFF

v_gene: TRBV30
CDR3aa: CAWGTGKVNTGELFF

v_gene: TRBV5-4
CDR3aa: CASSFGGNTEAFF

v_gene: TRBV15
CDR3aa: CATSRSRQGETQYF

v_gene: TRBV5-1
CDR3aa: CASSLMQGEAFF

v_gene: TRBV10-3
CDR3aa: CAISERTAPYGGYTF